The present entry profiles one T cell receptor beta chain with its context. Original handling: Amplification of reference gene primers was used by the study to estimate nucleated cell counts. The table came from immunoSEQ multiplex PCR; TCRdb's copy has only in-frame clones and leaves some out. V, J and clone size were drawn from that table, and D and trimming were deduced from the DNA. Of over 80,000 clones listed, 86% are singletons. The data were obtained in a study of blood T cell repertoires in COVID-19. About the research overall: Spain, Italy and the United States supplied samples that represented acute and convalescent COVID-19. PBMCs, B-cell-depleted T cells, or T cells were the source of the cDNA or gDNA that made up the material.

The CDR3 runs 15 residues. Germline assignment: CDR1 GTSNPN and CDR2 SVGIG (reference sequence). J gave up 6 bases and V 5 bases, and 12 bases lay outside the gene matches. This receptor was identified in a man in his fifties with acute or convalescent COVID-19. The chain links TRBV30 to TRBJ2-3; 9 positions match TRBD1. The sequencing sample was made of peripheral blood. In DNA, the CDR3 is TGTGCCTGGTCTTGGACAGGGGAACCTTCGGATACGCAGTATTTT. As protein: CAWSWTGEPSDTQYF.